This T cell receptor (beta chain) was observed in a study of shared clonotypes between healthy human individuals. Negatively enriched CD4+ T cells were divided by CD45RA into naive and memory. Details on this clone: Antigen specificity is unknown.

With 4 bases removed from V and 2 bases from J, the gap between germline ends came to 16 bases. CDR1 is SGDLS, CDR2 YYNGEE, per germline. This CDR3 comprises 16 residues. Study results and caveats: The study found lower generation probabilities in non-shared clonotypes than in those shared by all four donors.

This was a deep-level run. Per the study methods: Owing to the provision of junction-only sequences devoid of quality scores by immunoSEQ, filtering differed. Method: immunoSEQ multiplex PCR; TCRdb's copy keeps in-frame clones and lacks some. Clonal size and the V and J genes are those of that table, whereas D and trimming came from the DNA. The repertoire holds 2 million to 2.5 million clones, with 85% to 95% as singletons. This sequence joins TRBV9 and TRBJ2-1; D is unclear. The clonotype originates from a man between 18 and 35 years old in good health. Some clones in this sample may be carry-over from other donors' samples. The sample comprised naive CD4+ T cells from PBMCs. Documented subset: CD45RA+ positively selected. For the CDR3, the DNA is TGTGCCAGCAGCCCCCAGGTTGGGAATACCTACAATGAGCAGTTCTTC. Translation gives CASSPQVGNTYNEQFF. The whole variable domain, remainder taken from reference TRBV9 and TRBJ2-1, is DSGVTQTPKHLITATGQRVTLRCSPRSGDLSVYWYQQSLDQGLQFLIQYYNGEERAKGNILERFSAQQFPDLHSELNLSSLELGDSALYFCASSPQVGNTYNEQFFGPGTRLTVL.